Each of the 13 T cell receptor beta chains below was sequenced from the same sample in a study of T cell changes during pregnancy in multiple sclerosis. TCRdb keeps only in-frame clones here, not all; method: immunoSEQ multiplex PCR. The sample has more than 80,000 clones; roughly nine tenths are singletons. The source was PBMCs, collected in the first trimester of pregnancy. The receptors here all came from a female donor in good health, serving as a control in a pregnancy study. Some clones in this sample may be carry-over from other donors' samples.

The gene calls are TRBV6-4 and TRBJ1-1; D possibly corresponds to TRBD1 (5 bases). V lost 4 bases and J lost 0, with 9 bases in between. The germline gives CDR1 MRHNA, CDR2 SNTAGT. This CDR3 is built from 14 residues. For the CDR3, the DNA is TGTGCCAGCAGTGCTGGGGGGGTGAACACTGAAGCTTTCTTT. Protein product: CASSAGGVNTEAFF.

This clone was picked up one time. J is TRBJ2-1 and V is TRBV27; 10 bases line up with TRBD1. V gave up 6 bases and J gave up 9 bases; unmatched junction bases: 8. The germline V gene has CDR1 MNHEY and CDR2 SMNVEV (reference sequence). This CDR3 has 14 residues. In DNA form, the CDR3 reads TGTGCCAGCAGAGCCGACAGGGGGCTGAGTGAGCAGTTCTTC. It specifies CASRADRGLSEQFF.

The rearrangement links TRBV5-1 to TRBJ2-7; 7 bases align to TRBD1. Germline V gene sequence: CDR1 SGHRS, CDR2 YFSETQ. Trimming removed 1 base from V and 6 bases from J; junction bases left unmatched: 13. The CDR3 is made up of 16 amino acids. The CDR3 region has the DNA TGCGCCAGCAGCTTGAACCCGACAGGGCCCACTTTCGAGCAGTACTTC. The encoded protein is CASSLNPTGPTFEQYF.

The chain has TRBV19 and TRBJ2-4; 7 nucleotides match TRBD2. The trim removed 7 bases at V and 0 bases at J, leaving 9 bases unmatched. Germline V gene lookup returns CDR1 LNHDA and CDR2 SQIVND (reference sequence). The CDR3 is 16 amino acids. CDR3 amino acids: CASTPSGPLAKNIQYF. The CDR3 DNA is TGTGCCAGTACGCCTAGCGGCCCATTAGCCAAAAACATTCAGTACTTC.

The chain uses TRBV4-1 and TRBJ2-5; D possibly corresponds to TRBD1 (6 bases). Trimming shortened V by 4 bases and J by 7 bases, and 25 bases separated the two germline ends. CDR1 and CDR2 (germline): MGHRA, YSYEKL. The CDR3 loop spans 17 amino acids. The CDR3 nucleotides are TGCGCCAGCAGCCCCGAATCAGGACAGACATCCCTAGGGACCCAGTACTTC. Its translation: CASSPESGQTSLGTQYF.

Within the sample, this clone is medium-sized. The chain has TRBV7-2 and TRBJ2-7; no reliable D call. Deletions cut 5 bases from V and 3 bases from J, with 20 bases between. The CDR3 loop spans 16 amino acids. Germline values: CDR1 SGHTA, CDR2 FQGNSA. This CDR3 reads CASSPPISDLFYEQYF. CDR3 coding DNA: TGTGCCAGCAGCCCTCCCATCAGCGACCTCTTCTACGAGCAGTACTTC.

The chain employs TRBV5-1 and TRBJ2-7; TRBD2 matches 7 bases. The CDR3 has 17 amino acids. J was trimmed by 7 bases and V by 5 bases; bases with no gene match: 21. CDR1 is SGHRS and CDR2 is YFSETQ in the germline V gene. DNA of the CDR3: TGCGCCAGCAGACTGGGAGGGTCAGGACTTACAAAAGGGGAGCAGTACTTC. Translating it yields CASRLGGSGLTKGEQYF.

The chain employs TRBV4-2 and TRBJ2-7, with TRBD2 identical over 9 bases. The CDR3 loop spans 16 amino acids. The ends lost 1 base at V and 1 base at J; junction bases unmatched: 5. Germline-derived CDR1 and CDR2 are LGHNA and YNFKEQ. The chain's CDR3 is CASSQATSGRSYEQYF. DNA for the CDR3: TGTGCCAGCAGCCAAGCGACTAGCGGTCGGTCCTACGAGCAGTACTTC.

This clone has more than one count but fewer than ten. The J gene is TRBJ2-2, the V gene TRBV7-3; the D gene is possibly TRBD2 (6 bases). With 6 bases removed from V and 3 bases from J, the gap between germline ends came to 8 bases. From germline, CDR1 is SGHTA and CDR2 FQGTGA. This CDR3 is 13 amino acids long. The CDR3 bases are TGTGCCAGCAGAAGGAGGGACACCGGGGAGCTGTTTTTT. This translates into CASRRRDTGELFF.

CDR3 sequence: CASSERQARGETQYF. DNA of the CDR3: TGCGCCAGCAGTGAACGACAGGCTAGGGGAGAGACCCAGTACTTC. V is TRBV10-2 and J is TRBJ2-5, with D tentatively TRBD1 (6 bases). The CDR3 spans 15 residues. Germline assignment: CDR1 WSHSY and CDR2 SAAADI. V was pared by 3 bases and J by 4 bases, with 15 bases between.

The chain employs TRBV29-1 and TRBJ1-1; weak D call: TRBD1 (6 bases). Germline V gene sequence: CDR1 SQVTM, CDR2 ANQGSEA. Trimming removed 3 bases from V and 11 bases from J, with 19 bases in between. CDR3 length: 13 amino acids. Written as DNA, the CDR3 is TGCAGCGTTGATTGGGGGCTGGGGCAGGGGGCTTTCTTT. This translates into CSVDWGLGQGAFF.

This clone appeared a few times. The CDR3 sequence: CASSEREYGELFF. CDR3 in DNA: TGTGCCAGCAGTGAGCGGGAGTACGGGGAGCTGTTTTTT. The chain is built from TRBV6-4 and TRBJ2-2; TRBD2 aligns across 7 bases. In germline, CDR1 is MRHNA, CDR2 SNTAGT. V shed 3 bases, J shed 7 bases, and the junction held 2 bases outside the gene matches. This CDR3 is 13 amino acids long.

This chain uses TRBV5-4 with TRBJ1-4, with TRBD1 matching 8 bases. The CDR3 consists of 15 residues. Losses at the gene ends were 2 bases for V and 5 bases for J; bases not matched to a gene: 5. Germline V CDR1 and CDR2: SGHNT, YYREEE (reference sequence). CDR3 region: CASSFGGQGNEKLFF. The CDR3 nucleotides read TGTGCCAGCAGCTTCGGCGGACAGGGAAATGAAAAACTGTTTTTT.